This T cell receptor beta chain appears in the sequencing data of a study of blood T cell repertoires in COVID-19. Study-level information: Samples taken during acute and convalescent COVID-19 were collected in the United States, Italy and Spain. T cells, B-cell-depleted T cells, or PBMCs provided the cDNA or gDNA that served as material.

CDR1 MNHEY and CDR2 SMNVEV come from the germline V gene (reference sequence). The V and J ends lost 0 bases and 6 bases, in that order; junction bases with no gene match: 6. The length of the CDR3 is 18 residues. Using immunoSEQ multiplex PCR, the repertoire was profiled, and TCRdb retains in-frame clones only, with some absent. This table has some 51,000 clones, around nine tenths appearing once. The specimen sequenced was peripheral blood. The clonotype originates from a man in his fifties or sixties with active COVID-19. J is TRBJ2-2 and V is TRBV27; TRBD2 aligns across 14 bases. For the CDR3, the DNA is TGTGCCAGCAGTTTATCGAGACTAGCGGGGGGGCCCCCCGGGGAGCTGTTTTTT. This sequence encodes CASSLSRLAGGPPGELFF.